This paragraph reports one T cell receptor beta chain. The data originate from a study of graft-versus-host responses after intestinal transplantation. Repertoires were generated with immunoSEQ multiplex PCR, while TCRdb's copy carries only in-frame clones and drops some. Of around 16,000 clones in the sample, 65% to 85% were seen once. Graft specimens yielded both intraepithelial and lamina propria lymphocytes. In germline, CDR1 is MNHEY, CDR2 SMNVEV (reference sequence). Trimming removed 0 bases at V and 0 bases at J, with 12 bases between. The CDR3 spans 17 residues. The chain combines TRBV27 with TRBJ2-1, with a weak D call TRBD2 (5 bases). Sequenced here: ileum tissue, sampled roughly 460 days after intestinal transplant. The TCR sequence derives from a human patient who received an intestinal transplant, so some T cells may come from the graft donor. This CDR3 reads CASSLSYRESSYNEQFF. The CDR3, as DNA: TGTGCCAGCAGTTTATCGTATCGGGAAAGCTCCTACAATGAGCAGTTCTTC.